These 24 T cell receptor beta chains were all obtained from the same sample, sequenced in a study of CD8+ T cells in alopecia areata. The treatment: oral pan-JAK inhibitor, 5-10 mg twice daily. Researchers took lesional scalp punch biopsies and peripheral blood from people who were alopecia areata patients. Extracted RNA was reverse transcribed into cDNA, the sequencing template. Clones were sequenced by immunoSEQ multiplex PCR, and TCRdb holds only the in-frame ones, with some missing. There are over 15,000 clones in the sample; 50% to 60% occur only once, and around 8% lies in the top ten. The sample in question was skin, obtained at week 4, from a patient treated with tofacitinib. These TCRs come from a human donor with alopecia areata.

This clone was recorded a few times. The chain uses TRBV6-5 and TRBJ1-2; 9 bases are shared with TRBD1. This CDR3 comprises 15 residues. V lost 5 bases to trimming and J lost 6 bases; unmatched junction nucleotides: 10. CDR1 MNHEY and CDR2 SVGAGI come from the germline V gene. The CDR3: CASSRQGQGRDGYTF. CDR3 bases: TGTGCCAGCAGTAGACAGGGACAGGGCCGGGATGGCTACACCTTC.

This clone appeared a few times. The rearrangement links TRBV4-3 to TRBJ2-5; no firm D call. The V end lost 1 base, the J end lost 1 base, and 10 bases lay between the germline ends. CDR1 is LGHNA, CDR2 YSLEER, per germline. The CDR3 is made up of 15 amino acids. The CDR3 region has the DNA TGCGCCAGCAGCCAAGGGTACGATGGCCAAGAGACCCAGTACTTC. Its translation: CASSQGYDGQETQYF.

The chain links TRBV2 to TRBJ2-2, with 9 bases fitting TRBD1. With V trimmed by 6 bases and J by 6 bases, 5 bases remained unmatched. The V gene's germline CDR1 is SNHLY and CDR2 FYNNEI. This CDR3 region has 14 residues. The CDR3 DNA sequence: TGTGCCAGCAGGCGACAGGGGGTCTCCGGGGAGCTGTTTTTT. Translation: CASRRQGVSGELFF.

This clone was seen a handful of times. The chain is built from TRBV28 and TRBJ2-7; 7 positions match TRBD2. This CDR3 comprises 12 residues. CDR1 and CDR2 (germline): MDHEN, SYDVKM. The J segment lost 2 bases and the V segment lost 7 bases, leaving 2 bases of the junction unmatched. The CDR3 sequence is CASIGTTYEQYF. CDR3 sequence (DNA): TGTGCCAGCATCGGGACTACCTACGAGCAGTACTTC.

In its sample, this clone ranks as medium-sized. The gene calls are TRBV7-9 and TRBJ2-6; TRBD1 matches at 7 bases. Trimming cost V 5 bases and J 11 bases; bases outside gene matches: 9. The CDR3 consists of 14 residues. Germline CDR1 reads SEHNR; CDR2 reads FQNEAQ (reference sequence). CDR3 sequence (DNA): TGTGCCAGCAGCCCGAGGACAGGTTGGGACGTCCTGACTTTC. This sequence encodes CASSPRTGWDVLTF.

The chain has TRBV7-9 and TRBJ2-3; 9 bases line up with TRBD2. CDR1 is SEHNR, CDR2 FQNEAQ, per germline (reference sequence). V dropped 4 bases and J dropped 5; count of bases not matched to a gene: 13. This CDR3 has 17 amino acids. CDR3 DNA sequence: TGTGCCAGCAGCTCGCCTTGGGCGGGGGGGCCCGGAGATACGCAGTATTTT. Translation gives CASSSPWAGGPGDTQYF.

V usage is TRBV25-1 and J usage is TRBJ1-1, with TRBD1 identical over 10 bases. With 6 bases clipped from V and 4 bases from J, the junction kept 5 bases outside the gene matches. Per germline, CDR1 MGHDK and CDR2 SYGVNS. The CDR3 is made up of 14 amino acids. CDR3 coding DNA: TGTGCCAGCAGGACAGGGGGCGAAGGCACTGAAGCTTTCTTT. It specifies CASRTGGEGTEAFF.

This clone was counted between two and nine times. The chain employs TRBV10-3 and TRBJ2-4, with TRBD1 matching over 9 bases. Germline V gene sequence: CDR1 ENHRY, CDR2 SYGVKD. This CDR3 is built from 15 residues. The ends lost 6 bases at V and 8 bases at J; junction bases unmatched: 11. CDR3 sequence (DNA): TGTGCCATCAGCTCAACGGAAGGACAGGGGCACATTCAGTACTTC. Translating gives CAISSTEGQGHIQYF.

The rearrangement links TRBV7-9 to TRBJ2-5, with TRBD1 matching 8 bases. The CDR3 is made up of 15 amino acids. Germline V gene sequence: CDR1 SEHNR, CDR2 FQNEAQ (reference sequence). The J segment lost 4 bases and the V segment lost 5 bases, leaving 9 bases of the junction unmatched. DNA for the CDR3: TGTGCCAGCAGCACTGGACAGGGTGATGCAGAGACCCAGTACTTC. This gives the protein CASSTGQGDAETQYF.

The chain uses TRBV5-1 and TRBJ1-2; no clear D gene. The CDR3 length is 14 residues. Trimming took off 2 bases at V and 4 bases at J, with 12 bases between the two ends. Germline V gene sequence: CDR1 SGHRS, CDR2 YFSETQ. The CDR3 sequence is CASSFASDSYGYTF. CDR3 DNA sequence: TGCGCCAGCAGCTTCGCCTCGGATTCCTATGGCTACACCTTC.

This clone was counted once. The chain carries TRBV9 and TRBJ1-5; a weak D match, TRBD1 (6 bases). Germline V gene sequence: CDR1 SGDLS, CDR2 YYNGEE. V lost 1 base and J lost 5, with 10 bases in between. CDR3 size: 14 residues. The CDR3 region is CASSVRGADQPQHF. In nucleotides, the CDR3 is TGTGCCAGCAGCGTACGGGGGGCGGATCAGCCCCAGCATTTT.

V and J are TRBV18 and TRBJ2-1; D not certain. The CDR3 consists of 13 residues. The germline CDR1 and CDR2 sequences are KGHSH and LQKENI. V was trimmed by 0 bases and J by 8 bases, leaving 8 bases between them. CDR3 loop: CASSPPGLDEQFF. The DNA of the CDR3 is TGTGCCAGCTCACCACCAGGCCTTGATGAGCAGTTCTTC.

This clone was counted between two and nine times. The chain has TRBV18 and TRBJ2-3; TRBD1 aligns across 11 bases. Per the germline V gene, CDR1 is KGHSH and CDR2 is LQKENI. V lost 8 bases and J lost 3; bases outside the gene matches: 1. CDR3 length equals 13 residues. Written as DNA, the CDR3 is TGTGCCAGCCGGGACAGGGGGACAGATACGCAGTATTTT. This gives the protein CASRDRGTDTQYF.

This clone has only a few counts. This sequence joins TRBV19 and TRBJ2-6; D is perhaps TRBD1 (5 bases). The V end lost 4 bases, the J end lost 0 bases, and 7 bases lay between the germline ends. CDR1 is LNHDA and CDR2 is SQIVND in the germline V gene (reference sequence). CDR3 length equals 15 residues. For the CDR3, the DNA is TGTGCCAGTAGTAAGGACAACTCTGGGGCCAACGTCCTGACTTTC. Translated: CASSKDNSGANVLTF.

CDR3 sequence (DNA): TGTGCCAGCAGTCTTACCGGGACTTTATGGACAGATACGCAGTATTTT. Its translation: CASSLTGTLWTDTQYF. The chain carries TRBV7-9 and TRBJ2-3; a weak D match, TRBD2 (6 bases). Germline values: CDR1 SEHNR, CDR2 FQNEAQ (reference sequence). The ends were cut back, 6 bases at V and 3 bases at J, with 19 bases in the middle. This CDR3 has 16 amino acids.

This sequence joins TRBV21-1 and TRBJ2-2; the table's D call, TRBD2, was not checked against the DNA. TRBV21-1 represents a pseudogene. This CDR3 spans 13 amino acids. CDR3 sequence (DNA): TGTGCCAGCAGCACCAGGGAGGGCGGGGAGCTGTTTTTT. Residues: CASSTREGGELFF.

The V and J genes are TRBV28 and TRBJ1-2; possible D gene TRBD1, 5 bases. Germline loops: CDR1 MDHEN, CDR2 SYDVKM. The CDR3 is made up of 12 amino acids. Trimming removed 6 bases from V and 8 bases from J, with 13 bases in between. The CDR3 DNA reads as TGTGCCAGCAGCGACCCTAAGGGGGGCTACACCTTC. It yields the protein CASSDPKGGYTF.

The CDR3 is CASSPPNYGYTF. The CDR3 nucleotides are TGTGCCAGCTCACCACCGAATTATGGCTACACCTTC. V is TRBV18 and J is TRBJ1-2; D gene uncertain. CDR1 KGHSH and CDR2 LQKENI come from the germline V gene. The CDR3 has 12 residues. V shed 0 bases and J shed 5 bases, with 4 bases lying between them.

The chain is built from TRBV28 and TRBJ2-5; 12 bases are shared with TRBD1. Germline CDR1 is MDHEN and CDR2 is SYDVKM. Germline trimming cut 5 bases from V and 4 bases from J; bases unmatched to any gene: 8. The CDR3 is made up of 16 amino acids. This CDR3 reads CASSTPGQGAVETQYF. The CDR3 nucleotides are TGTGCCAGCAGTACCCCGGGACAGGGGGCGGTAGAGACCCAGTACTTC.

The rearrangement links TRBV9 to TRBJ2-7, with 7 bases matching TRBD2. The germline V gene encodes CDR1 SGDLS and CDR2 YYNGEE. The CDR3 runs to 17 residues. With 0 bases clipped from V and 1 base from J, the junction kept 10 bases outside the gene matches. The CDR3 sequence is CASSVAWGEGSSYEQYF. CDR3 bases: TGTGCCAGCAGCGTAGCTTGGGGGGAGGGCTCTTCCTACGAGCAGTACTTC.

In this sample, this clone turned up a few times. This CDR3 reads CASSFKPGLHEAKNIQYF. In DNA form, the CDR3 reads TGTGCCAGCAGCTTTAAACCAGGGTTGCATGAGGCCAAAAACATTCAGTACTTC. The genes are TRBV11-2 and TRBJ2-4, with D maybe TRBD1 (5 bases). V lost 3 bases and J lost 1, with 19 bases in between. This CDR3 comprises 18 residues. Germline CDR1 SGHAT, CDR2 FQNNGV.

This sequence joins TRBV7-8 and TRBJ2-2, with D unclear. Germline CDR1 SGHVS, CDR2 FQNEAQ. The CDR3 totals 15 residues. V was cut by 1 base and J by 4 bases, with 10 bases left in between. CDR3 DNA: TGTGCCAGCAGCTTAGGTGGCAGTTCCACCGGGGAGCTGTTTTTT. Its translation is CASSLGGSSTGELFF.

This clone has a handful of counts. This chain links TRBV2 with TRBJ2-7; 7 bases line up with TRBD1. V shed 4 bases, J shed 3 bases, and the junction held 6 bases outside the gene matches. This CDR3 is 14 amino acids long. CDR1 and CDR2 from the germline V gene are SNHLY and FYNNEI. The CDR3 sequence: CASSATGVDYEQYF. Written as DNA, the CDR3 is TGTGCCAGCAGTGCTACAGGGGTCGACTACGAGCAGTACTTC.

The chain recombines TRBV5-1 with TRBJ1-6; the match to TRBD1 covers 9 bases. V dropped 4 bases and J dropped 7; count of bases not matched to a gene: 6. This CDR3 has 15 residues. Germline loops: CDR1 SGHRS, CDR2 YFSETQ. The CDR3 loop reads CASSDGTGQNSPLHF. Written as DNA, the CDR3 is TGCGCCAGCAGCGATGGGACAGGGCAAAATTCACCCCTCCACTTT.